Listed below are T cell receptor beta chains from one sample, sequenced in a study of beta chain features in type 1 diabetes. The data were produced by immunoSEQ multiplex PCR, yet TCRdb's version contains in-frame clones alone and is incomplete. The table lists around 150,000 clones, over 55% of them singletons, with approximately 0.09% in the top ten. Sequenced: naive CD4+ T cells from blood. The receptors come from a man aged 25-45 years with type 1 diabetes. The CDR3 runs from the conserved cysteine through the conserved F or W. A D gene is named only where the DNA matches it firmly. The listing skips clone size in some rows; elsewhere it reads once, few, many or a size class.

clone size,D gene,V gene,J gene,CDR3 protein,CDR3 DNA
few,-,TRBV4-3,TRBJ2-1,CASSQDAGYNEQFF,TGCGCCAGCAGCCAAGACGCAGGGTACAATGAGCAGTTCTTC
-,-,TRBV9,TRBJ2-3,CASSPRGHADTQYF,TGTGCCAGCAGCCCGAGGGGACACGCAGATACGCAGTATTTT
few,TRBD1,TRBV15,TRBJ2-3,CAISRDRADTQYF,TGTGCCATCAGCCGGGACAGGGCAGATACGCAGTATTTT
-,-,TRBV21-1,TRBJ1-2,CASSNTLTGGYTF,TGTGCCAGCAGTAACACACTGACTGGCGGCTACACCTTC
few,-,TRBV30,TRBJ2-5,CAWSSHLQETQYF,TGTGCCTGGAGTTCACACCTCCAAGAGACCCAGTACTTC
-,-,TRBV25-1,TRBJ1-5,CASSEGSYQPQHF,TGTGCCAGCAGTGAGGGCAGCTATCAGCCCCAGCATTTT
-,-,TRBV30,TRBJ1-4,CASPNVVNEKLFF,TGTGCCAGTCCCAATGTGGTTAATGAAAAACTGTTTTTT
-,TRBD1,TRBV29-1,TRBJ2-5,CSVGDSQETQYF,TGCAGCGTTGGGGACAGCCAAGAGACCCAGTACTTC
-,-,TRBV15,TRBJ2-5,CASRGSEETQYF,TGTGCCAGTCGGGGCTCGGAAGAGACCCAGTACTTC
-,TRBD2,TRBV7-2,TRBJ2-1,CASHREGAKPYNEQFF,TGTGCCAGCCATAGGGAGGGCGCAAAGCCCTACAATGAGCAGTTCTTC
-,-,TRBV7-9,TRBJ1-1,CASSLQGDTEAFF,TGTGCCAGCAGCTTACAGGGAGACACTGAAGCTTTCTTT
-,TRBD1,TRBV7-2,TRBJ2-5,CASSLRAGGLIGETQYF,TGTGCCAGCAGCTTAAGGGCAGGGGGTCTTATCGGAGAGACCCAGTACTTC
-,TRBD1,TRBV9,TRBJ2-7,CASSVSTGDEQYF,TGTGCCAGCAGCGTATCGACAGGGGACGAGCAGTACTTC
-,-,TRBV30,TRBJ1-2,CAWSVVSDSGLYTF,TGTGCCTGGAGTGTAGTATCGGATTCCGGTCTCTACACCTTC
-,TRBD1,TRBV27,TRBJ2-1,CASSTGVLYNEQFF,TGTGCCAGCAGTACAGGGGTGCTATACAATGAGCAGTTCTTC
few,-,TRBV5-1,TRBJ2-5,CASSLGMQETQYF,TGCGCCAGCAGCCTGGGTATGCAAGAGACCCAGTACTTC
-,TRBD2,TRBV30,TRBJ2-5,CAWSLIRTSGGDNQETQYF,TGTGCCTGGAGTCTCATCCGGACTAGCGGGGGCGATAACCAAGAGACCCAGTACTTC
few,TRBD1,TRBV29-1,TRBJ2-7,CSVEWAGGEQYF,TGCAGCGTTGAATGGGCAGGGGGCGAGCAGTACTTC
-,-,TRBV6-6,TRBJ2-7,CASSYIGGYEQYF,TGTGCCAGCAGTTACATCGGTGGATACGAGCAGTACTTC
-,-,TRBV30,TRBJ1-3,CAWSYQGRGDTIYF,TGTGCCTGGAGTTACCAGGGCCGAGGGGACACCATATATTTT
-,-,TRBV4-3,TRBJ1-3,CASSQGPGNTIYF,TGCGCCAGCAGCCAGGGTCCTGGAAACACCATATATTTT
few,TRBD2,TRBV29-1,TRBJ2-5,CSVRRTSGQETQYF,TGCAGCGTTCGCAGGACTAGCGGCCAAGAGACCCAGTACTTC
-,-,TRBV29-1,TRBJ1-5,CSVETGSNQPQHF,TGCAGCGTTGAGACAGGTTCCAATCAGCCCCAGCATTTT
-,-,TRBV19,TRBJ1-5,CASSPVPGDATASNQPQHF,TGTGCCAGTAGTCCAGTACCCGGGGACGCGACCGCCAGCAATCAGCCCCAGCATTTT
-,-,TRBV18,TRBJ1-1,CASSATGQYEAFF,TGTGCCAGCTCAGCCACCGGACAGTATGAAGCTTTCTTT
few,-,TRBV4-3,TRBJ2-6,CASSARESGANVLTF,TGCGCCAGCAGCGCCAGGGAGTCTGGGGCCAACGTCCTGACTTTC
few,TRBD1,TRBV29-1,TRBJ2-5,CSARDRTQETQYF,TGCAGCGCTCGGGACAGGACCCAAGAGACCCAGTACTTC
-,-,TRBV7-2,TRBJ2-3,CASSLDRGAGDTQYF,TGTGCCAGCAGCTTAGACCGGGGGGCGGGAGATACGCAGTATTTT
-,-,TRBV29-1,TRBJ2-3,CSAPPRAGLTDTQYF,TGCAGCGCCCCCCCGAGGGCGGGCCTCACAGATACGCAGTATTTT
-,-,TRBV29-1,TRBJ2-7,CSVEDQGQYEQYF,TGCAGCGTTGAAGATCAGGGACAATACGAGCAGTACTTC
-,TRBD2,TRBV7-9,TRBJ2-1,CASSLTSGGNEQFF,TGTGCCAGCAGCTTGACTAGCGGGGGAAATGAGCAGTTCTTC
-,-,TRBV18,TRBJ1-2,CASSPRGEADYGYTF,TGTGCCAGCTCACCAAGAGGGGAGGCCGACTATGGCTACACCTTC